These 9 T cell receptor beta chains share one sample of origin, sequenced in a study of T cell responses to AZD1222 COVID-19 vaccine. Measured with immunoSEQ multiplex PCR; TCRdb has only the in-frame clones, and not every one. The top ten clones hold 0.55% of a sample with around 260,000 clones, just over 90% of them seen once. The sample consisted of peripheral blood, taken on day 0 of AZD1222 vaccination. The receptors were sampled from an adult in good health.

This chain connects TRBV6-5 to TRBJ1-2; D is perhaps TRBD1 (5 bases). V was clipped by 7 bases and J by 4 bases, with 13 bases between them. The CDR3 totals 13 residues. Germline V gives CDR1 MNHEY, CDR2 SVGAGI. This CDR3 is CASTRAGSYGYTF. CDR3 sequence (DNA): TGTGCCAGCACCCGGGCAGGGAGCTATGGCTACACCTTC.

This clone was counted once. V usage is TRBV12-5 and J usage is TRBJ2-3; the match to TRBD2 covers 9 bases. The trim removed 6 bases at V and 0 bases at J, leaving 4 bases unmatched. The germline V gene has CDR1 LGHNT and CDR2 FRNRAP. This CDR3 comprises 15 residues. CDR3 in DNA: TGTGCTAGTGGCCCTGGACTAGCGAGCACAGATACGCAGTATTTT. Its protein is CASGPGLASTDTQYF.

Comments on this clone: One end of the junction varies from germline; a read error may be responsible. This rearrangement joins TRBV7-7 to TRBJ2-1, with 8 bases fitting TRBD1. The length of the CDR3 is 13 residues. CDR1 SSHAT and CDR2 FNYEAQ come from the germline V gene (reference sequence). In nucleotides, the CDR3 is TGTGCTAGCAGCTTCGCCGGGACAGGTGAGCAGTTCTTC. Protein: CASSFAGTGEQFF. Full variable domain (outside the CDR3, taken from reference TRBV7-7 and TRBJ2-1): GAGVSQSPRYKVTKRGQDVTLRCDPISSHATLYWYQQALGQGPEFLTYFNYEAQPDKSGLPSDRFSAERPEGSISTLTIQRTEQRDSAMYRCASSFAGTGEQFFGPGTRLTVL.

The CDR3 DNA reads TGTGCCACCTCCCGGACAGGGGTTGGAGGCTACACCTTC. Residues: CATSRTGVGGYTF. The chain couples TRBV24-1 to TRBJ1-2, with 9 bases matching TRBD1. The ends lost 9 bases at V and 8 bases at J; junction bases unmatched: 9. The germline CDR1 and CDR2 sequences are KGHDR and SFDVKD. The CDR3 totals 13 residues.

The genes are TRBV7-9 and TRBJ2-7, with 12 bases that match TRBD2. The CDR3 runs to 13 residues. V lost 7 bases to trimming and J lost 6 bases; unmatched junction nucleotides: 4. The germline V gene encodes CDR1 SEHNR and CDR2 FQNEAQ (reference sequence). CDR3 nucleotides: TGTGCCAGCACGGGACTAGCGGGTGCCGAGCAGTACTTC. It yields the protein CASTGLAGAEQYF.

The J gene is TRBJ2-5, the V gene TRBV3-1 (or the pseudogene TRBV3-2); TRBD2 is a possible D gene (7 bases). V lost 4 bases, J lost 5 bases, and 14 bases lay in between. The CDR3 consists of 14 residues. Per the germline V gene, CDR1 is LGHDT and CDR2 is YNNKEL (reference sequence). CDR3 sequence (DNA): TGTGCCAGCAGCCTCGGCGGGGGCCGGGAGACCCAGTACTTC. Protein product: CASSLGGGRETQYF.

This chain links TRBV27 with TRBJ1-2; 7 nucleotides match TRBD1. This CDR3 spans 14 amino acids. Germline CDR1 is MNHEY and CDR2 is SMNVEV (reference sequence). V lost 5 bases and J lost 4; bases outside the gene matches: 7. The CDR3 coding sequence is TGTGCCAGCAGTCTGACAGGGAATGCCTATGGCTACACCTTC. Protein product: CASSLTGNAYGYTF.

The chain recombines TRBV2 with TRBJ2-3, with no clear D. CDR1 is SNHLY and CDR2 is FYNNEI in the germline V gene. V dropped 4 bases and J dropped 3 bases, with 11 bases sitting between them. The CDR3 is 14 residues long. CDR3 in amino acids: CASSAVYGTDTQYF. CDR3 in DNA: TGTGCCAGCAGTGCTGTCTACGGAACAGATACGCAGTATTTT.

The chain couples TRBV7-9 to TRBJ2-1; either TRBD1 or TRBD2 may supply D (5 bases each). Looked up from germline, CDR1 is SEHNR and CDR2 is FQNEAQ (reference sequence). Trimming stripped 0 bases from V and 5 bases from J, with 11 bases between. The CDR3 spans 15 residues. The CDR3: CASSLAQGANNEQFF. The CDR3 nucleotides are TGTGCCAGCAGCTTAGCTCAGGGAGCAAACAATGAGCAGTTCTTC.